The next 28 T cell receptor beta chains were all read from a single sample in a study of blood T cells in healthy people across ages (dated by TCRdb to between 2015 and 2016). Libraries came from 5' RACE. The sequencer listed for this sample is Illumina HiSeq 2500. A second PCR of about 7 to 12 cycles was run with a J-beta primer mix and a sample-barcoded 5' primer. Through fastp at Q25 and MiXCR, TCRdb rebuilt clones from the public reads, retaining in-frame beta chains. Records with the same CDR3 protein are collapsed into one entry carrying the most frequent genes and DNA. Within this sample are over 950,000 distinct CDR3 sequences, with just over 50% of them counted one time only. About 20% of the sample comes from the top ten. The sample comprised blood. All receptors come from a woman in her fifties or sixties in good health.

V usage is TRBV7-3 and J usage is TRBJ2-3, with D possibly being TRBD1 or TRBD2 (5 bases each). In germline, CDR1 is SGHTA, CDR2 FQGTGA. V was clipped by 1 base and J by 1 base, with 15 bases between them. The CDR3 is 17 amino acids. Written as DNA, the CDR3 is TGTGCCAGCAGCTTAAAGGGTTTTGGGGGACGCACAGATACGCAGTATTTT. This codes for CASSLKGFGGRTDTQYF. The variable domain in full, with the rest retrieved from reference TRBV7-3 and TRBJ2-3, is GAGVSQTPSNKVTEKGKYVELRCDPISGHTALYWYRQSLGQGPEFLIYFQGTGAADDSGLPNDRFFAVRPEGSVSTLKIQRTERGDSAVYLCASSLKGFGGRTDTQYFGPGTRLTVL.

V usage is TRBV6-5 and J usage is TRBJ1-2; the D is unclear. This CDR3 is 15 amino acids long. V was cut by 5 bases and J by 0 bases, with 13 bases left in between. The germline V gene encodes CDR1 MNHEY and CDR2 SVGAGI. The CDR3 nucleotides are TGTGCCAGCAGTACCCTGCGGGGAACTAACTATGGCTACACCTTC. Protein product: CASSTLRGTNYGYTF.

The sample holds a few counts of this clonotype. This chain uses TRBV5-1 with TRBJ1-2; D uncertain. CDR1 and CDR2 from the germline V gene are SGHRS and YFSETQ. This CDR3 spans 14 amino acids. V was pared by 0 bases and J by 4 bases, with 10 bases between. The CDR3 region has the DNA TGCGCCAGCAGCTTGGAAGGAGTGCTCTATGGCTACACCTTC. As protein: CASSLEGVLYGYTF. Together with reference TRBV5-1 and TRBJ1-2, the CDR3 gives the full variable domain: KAGVTQTPRYLIKTRGQQVTLSCSPISGHRSVSWYQQTPGQGLQFLFEYFSETQRNKGNFPGRFSGRQFSNSRSEMNVSTLELGDSALYLCASSLEGVLYGYTFGSGTRLTVV.

The chain has TRBV4-3 and TRBJ2-3, with D possibly called TRBD1 or TRBD2 (5 bases each). CDR3 size: 15 residues. Germline CDR1 and CDR2: LGHNA and YSLEER. V was pared by 0 bases and J by 4 bases, with 11 bases between. This CDR3 reads CASSQDLGTADTQYF. The CDR3 nucleotides are TGCGCCAGCAGCCAAGATCTAGGGACCGCAGATACGCAGTATTTT.

This chain links TRBV20-1 with TRBJ2-7, with D possibly being TRBD1 or TRBD2 (5 bases each). The CDR3 totals 14 residues. CDR1 and CDR2 from the germline V gene are DFQATT and SNEGSKA (reference sequence). Deletions cut 7 bases from V and 4 bases from J, with 20 bases between. For the CDR3, the DNA is TGCAGTGGTAGGTCGGGACGGTTAGGTTACGAGCAGTACTTC. Translation: CSGRSGRLGYEQYF.

The chain links TRBV20-1 to TRBJ2-7; D is unresolved. Trimming shortened V by 2 bases and J by 1 base, and 18 bases separated the two germline ends. This CDR3 contains 16 residues. CDR1 is DFQATT, CDR2 SNEGSKA, per germline (reference sequence). In DNA, the CDR3 is TGCAGTGCTAGAAGCCCCTCAGGCCTCTTTTCCTACGAGCAGTACTTC. Translated, it gives CSARSPSGLFSYEQYF.

This clonotype was counted between two and nine times. The chain recombines TRBV29-1 with TRBJ2-1; D is tentatively TRBD1 or TRBD2 (5 bases each). Germline assignment: CDR1 SQVTM and CDR2 ANQGSEA. Trimming removed 6 bases at V and 2 bases at J, with 11 bases between. The CDR3 runs to 13 residues. CDR3 sequence (DNA): TGCAGCGTGCCGGGACCAACCTACAATGAGCAGTTCTTC. This gives the protein CSVPGPTYNEQFF.

The genes are TRBV28 and TRBJ2-3; 12 bases are a match to TRBD2. Germline lookup yields CDR1 MDHEN and CDR2 SYDVKM. Germline trimming cut 5 bases from V and 6 bases from J; bases unmatched to any gene: 9. This CDR3 contains 16 residues. The CDR3 nucleotides are TGTGCCAGCAGTCTTCTAGCGGGAGGGGCCCACGATACGCAGTATTTT. It is translated as CASSLLAGGAHDTQYF.

The chain joins TRBV12-3 or TRBV12-4 to TRBJ2-5; a possible D gene is TRBD2 (6 bases). Trimming shortened V by 7 bases and J by 11 bases, and 23 bases separated the two germline ends. This CDR3 comprises 14 residues. CDR3 region: CASILSSSANEQYF. The CDR3 DNA follows: TGTGCCAGCATCCTCAGCTCTAGCGCCAATGAGCAGTACTTC.

This clonotype was recorded many times. An end of the junction does not agree with germline; a read error may underlie this. The chain combines TRBV5-1 with TRBJ2-7, with 7 nucleotides matching TRBD1. Germline CDR1 SGHRS, CDR2 YFSETQ. The CDR3 sequence is 14 residues long. This CDR3 is CASSLGQGVYEQYF. CDR3 coding DNA: TGTGCCAGCAGCTTAGGCCAGGGGGTCTACGAGCAGTACTTC.

The gene calls are TRBV18 and TRBJ1-5; tentative D call: TRBD1 (6 bases). The CDR3 is made up of 14 amino acids. CDR1 and CDR2 from the germline V gene are KGHSH and LQKENI. Trimming removed 3 bases from V and 9 bases from J, with 15 bases in between. The CDR3 is CASSPTGARMPQHF. CDR3 sequence (DNA): TGTGCCAGCTCACCGACAGGAGCGAGAATGCCCCAGCATTTT.

This chain links TRBV7-2 with TRBJ2-4; TRBD2 agrees at 10 bases. Germline CDR1 and CDR2: SGHTA and FQGNSA. V shed 2 bases and J 8 bases; nucleotides not matched to a gene: 9. The CDR3 is made up of 16 amino acids. This CDR3 is CASSLKVAGGADIQYF. The CDR3, as DNA: TGTGCCAGCAGCTTAAAGGTAGCGGGAGGCGCAGACATTCAGTACTTC. Supplemented by reference TRBV7-2 and TRBJ2-4, the full variable domain reads GAGVSQSPSNKVTEKGKDVELRCDPISGHTALYWYRQSLGQGLEFLIYFQGNSAPDKSGLPSDRFSAERTGGSVSTLTIQRTQQEDSAVYLCASSLKVAGGADIQYFGAGTRLSVL.

This clonotype was counted a single time. V and J are TRBV4-1 and TRBJ2-1; a weak D match, TRBD1 (9 bases). The closer fit of TRBJ2-7 to the DNA end suggests the J call may be wrong. The CDR3 runs 17 residues. Looked up from germline, CDR1 is MGHRA and CDR2 is YSYEKL. The CDR3 DNA is TGCGCCAGCAGCCAGCCCGGGAGGGACAGGGCCTACAATGAGCAGTACTTC. This sequence encodes CASSQPGRDRAYNEQYF.

J is TRBJ1-4 and V is TRBV11-2; the D gene is possibly TRBD1 (6 bases). The CDR3 has 13 amino acids. Germline V gene data show CDR1 as SGHAT and CDR2 as FQNNGV. With 8 bases removed from V and 8 bases from J, the gap between germline ends came to 15 bases. Written as DNA, the CDR3 is TGTGCCAGCGGGGGGGGGCGGAAAGAAAAACTGTTTTTT. This codes for CASGGGRKEKLFF. The full variable domain, with the rest looked up from reference TRBV11-2 and TRBJ1-4, is EAGVAQSPRYKIIEKRQSVAFWCNPISGHATLYWYQQILGQGPKLLIQFQNNGVVDDSQLPKDRFSAERLKGVDSTLKIQPAKLEDSAVYLCASGGGRKEKLFFGSGTQLSVL.

The chain recombines TRBV5-1 with TRBJ2-4; 9 nucleotides agree with TRBD1. This CDR3 is 16 amino acids long. CDR1 is SGHRS, CDR2 YFSETQ, per germline. V lost 0 bases and J lost 8; bases outside the gene matches: 9. This chain's CDR3 is CASSLGAGTGRDIQYF. For the CDR3, the DNA is TGCGCCAGCAGCTTGGGAGCGGGGACAGGGAGGGACATTCAGTACTTC.

The chain is built from TRBV7-9 and TRBJ2-5; possibly TRBD1 for D (6 bases). The CDR3 spans 16 residues. Germline CDR1 and CDR2: SEHNR and FQNEAQ (reference sequence). Trimming took 5 bases from V and 4 from J, leaving 20 bases between them. CDR3 DNA sequence: TGTGCCAGCAGCAAAACAGACAGGTCCCATCTAGAGACCCAGTACTTC. Protein product: CASSKTDRSHLETQYF.

This chain's CDR3 is CASSGKLAGLQETQYF. In DNA form, the CDR3 reads TGTGCCAGCAGTGGAAAGTTGGCGGGACTGCAAGAGACCCAGTACTTC. The chain has TRBV2 and TRBJ2-7; maybe TRBD2 (6 bases). The assigned J gene may be wrong: the sequence end matches TRBJ2-5 better. This CDR3 has 16 amino acids. CDR1 SNHLY and CDR2 FYNNEI come from the germline V gene.

The chain combines TRBV2 with TRBJ2-7; D gene uncertain. The CDR3 totals 12 residues. V lost 8 bases and J lost 0, with 8 bases in between. Germline V gene lookup returns CDR1 SNHLY and CDR2 FYNNEI. The CDR3 DNA sequence: TGTGCCAGCCTCGCAGTCTCCTACGAGCAGTACTTC. Residues: CASLAVSYEQYF.

The chain joins TRBV2 to TRBJ1-5, with 11 nucleotides matching TRBD1. This CDR3 region has 14 residues. The ends lost 6 bases at V and 6 bases at J; junction bases unmatched: 4. Germline V lookup: CDR1 SNHLY, CDR2 FYNNEI. In nucleotides, the CDR3 is TGTGCCAGCAGGGGACAGGGGGGAACTCAGCCCCAGCATTTT. As protein: CASRGQGGTQPQHF.

J is TRBJ2-7 and V is TRBV9; no definite D call. Trimming removed 0 bases at V and 7 bases at J, with 23 bases between. This CDR3 has 17 amino acids. Germline CDR1 is SGDLS and CDR2 is YYNGEE. CDR3 bases: TGTGCCAGCAGCGTAGCTTTTGGCGGAAGCTCCTACAATGAGCAGTACTTC. It codes for CASSVAFGGSSYNEQYF. Drawing the rest from reference TRBV9 and TRBJ2-7, the complete variable domain is DSGVTQTPKHLITATGQRVTLRCSPRSGDLSVYWYQQSLDQGLQFLIQYYNGEERAKGNILERFSAQQFPDLHSELNLSSLELGDSALYFCASSVAFGGSSYNEQYFGPGTRLTVT.

The V gene is TRBV20-1, the J gene TRBJ2-1, with D unresolved. The V gene's germline CDR1 is DFQATT and CDR2 SNEGSKA (reference sequence). V was cut by 6 bases and J by 12 bases, with 21 bases left in between. This CDR3 is 13 amino acids long. The CDR3 sequence is CSAPDATFTRQFF. CDR3 in DNA: TGCAGTGCCCCTGACGCAACCTTTACCCGGCAGTTCTTC.

There are a few counts of this clonotype. The J gene is TRBJ2-4, the V gene TRBV7-9, with 13 positions matching TRBD2. CDR1 SEHNR and CDR2 FQNEAQ come from the germline V gene (reference sequence). The V segment lost 1 base and the J segment 0 bases; nucleotides outside the gene matches: 6. CDR3 size: 19 residues. The CDR3 DNA reads as TGTGCCAGCAGCTTAGAACTAGCGGGAGGGGTAGGAGCCAAAAACATTCAGTACTTC. This encodes CASSLELAGGVGAKNIQYF.

The chain links TRBV29-1 to TRBJ2-7; D perhaps matches TRBD2 (6 bases). CDR1 and CDR2 from the germline V gene are SQVTM and ANQGSEA. Trimming stripped 7 bases from V and 7 bases from J, with 14 bases between. The CDR3 contains 11 residues. CDR3 region: CSGGNYNEQYF. The DNA for the CDR3 is TGCAGCGGCGGGAACTACAATGAGCAGTACTTC.

The chain links TRBV20-1 to TRBJ2-3, with 7 nucleotides matching TRBD2. CDR1 is DFQATT, CDR2 SNEGSKA, per germline (reference sequence). V lost 5 bases, J lost 7 bases, and 15 bases stayed unmatched. CDR3 length: 15 residues. CDR3 loop: CSAHLGAGRGYTQYF. In DNA, the CDR3 is TGCAGTGCTCACCTAGGAGCGGGACGGGGCTATACGCAGTATTTT.

The chain has TRBV14 and TRBJ2-7; possible D gene TRBD2, 5 bases. Per the germline V gene, CDR1 is SGHDN and CDR2 is FVKESK. This CDR3 is built from 14 residues. V was trimmed by 3 bases and J by 6 bases, leaving 15 bases between them. CDR3 DNA: TGTGCCAGCAGCCATCCTGGGAGTAGCCGCGAGCAGTACTTC. It encodes CASSHPGSSREQYF. The full variable domain, with the rest looked up from reference TRBV14 and TRBJ2-7, is EAGVTQFPSHSVIEKGQTVTLRCDPISGHDNLYWYRRVMGKEIKFLLHFVKESKQDESGMPNNRFLAERTGGTYSTLKVQPAELEDSGVYFCASSHPGSSREQYFGPGTRLTVT.

This clonotype was seen a few times. The V gene is TRBV28, the J gene TRBJ2-7; the match to TRBD1 covers 7 bases. Looked up from germline, CDR1 is MDHEN and CDR2 is SYDVKM. The CDR3 covers 15 residues. Trimming removed 6 bases from V and 0 bases from J; junction bases left unmatched: 8. The CDR3 DNA follows: TGTGCCAGCAGCAATGGACAGGCGTACTCCTACGAGCAGTACTTC. Protein: CASSNGQAYSYEQYF. Drawing the rest from reference TRBV28 and TRBJ2-7, the complete variable domain is DVKVTQSSRYLVKRTGEKVFLECVQDMDHENMFWYRQDPGLGLRLIYFSYDVKMKEKGDIPEGYSVSREKKERFSLILESASTNQTSMYLCASSNGQAYSYEQYFGPGTRLTVT.

This clonotype was picked up a small number of times. The chain combines TRBV29-1 with TRBJ1-2; D possibly corresponds to TRBD1 (6 bases). V gave up 6 bases and J gave up 10 bases, with 21 bases separating them. Per the germline V gene, CDR1 is SQVTM and CDR2 is ANQGSEA. The CDR3 totals 13 residues. Written as DNA, the CDR3 is TGCAGCGTGAGGGGGGAGCAGGGTGAGGTCTACACCTTC. As protein: CSVRGEQGEVYTF.

This chain joins TRBV4-1 and TRBJ1-1; no clear D. The V and J ends lost 6 bases and 5 bases respectively, with 13 bases between them. Germline V gene lookup returns CDR1 MGHRA and CDR2 YSYEKL. The CDR3 length is 13 residues. DNA for the CDR3: TGCGCCAGCAGGGGCAGTGGGATAACTGAAGCTTTCTTT. Its protein product is CASRGSGITEAFF.